The present TCR beta chain was sequenced within a study of T cells in Graves' hyperthyroidism and ophthalmopathy. Study-wide points: Peripheral blood also featured most of the thyroid clonotypes expanded above 0.001.

Per the germline V gene, CDR1 is MDHEN and CDR2 is SYDVKM. The length of the CDR3 is 15 residues. V was trimmed by 2 bases and J by 3 bases, leaving 11 bases between them. Regions amplified from RNA transcripts were the TCR beta CDR3 regions. HTBI primers were used for first-round RT-PCR of the TCR CDR3. TCRdb re-called the multiplex PCR reads with MiXCR, one entry per CDR3 protein. This sample has about 520,000 distinct CDR3 sequences; approximately 25% occur once, and the top ten carry roughly 12%. This clonotype appeared many times. Its antigen is not known. Researchers barred patients who had uncontrolled infection, other autoimmune disease, pregnancy or lactation.

The specimen sequenced was blood. This TCR derives from a young woman with Graves' ophthalmopathy. The V gene is TRBV28, the J gene TRBJ1-5; no firm D call. CDR3: CASSLKGLSNQPQHF. CDR3 coding DNA: TGTGCCAGCAGTTTAAAAGGACTGTCCAATCAGCCCCAGCATTTT. Supplemented by reference TRBV28 and TRBJ1-5, the full variable domain reads DVKVTQSSRYLVKRTGEKVFLECVQDMDHENMFWYRQDPGLGLRLIYFSYDVKMKEKGDIPEGYSVSREKKERFSLILESASTNQTSMYLCASSLKGLSNQPQHFGDGTRLSIL.